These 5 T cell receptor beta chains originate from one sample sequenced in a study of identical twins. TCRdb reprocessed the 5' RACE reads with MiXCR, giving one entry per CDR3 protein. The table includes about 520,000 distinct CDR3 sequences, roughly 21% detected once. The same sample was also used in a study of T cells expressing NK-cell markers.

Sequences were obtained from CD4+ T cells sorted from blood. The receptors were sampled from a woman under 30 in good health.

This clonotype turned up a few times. The DNA of the CDR3 is TGCAGTGCTAGTTACTGGGAGACCCAGTACTTC. It is translated as CSASYWETQYF. The gene calls are TRBV20-1 and TRBJ2-5; D gene unclear. The CDR3 runs 11 residues. V dropped 3 bases and J dropped 5 bases, with 7 bases sitting between them. Germline lookup yields CDR1 DFQATT and CDR2 SNEGSKA (reference sequence).

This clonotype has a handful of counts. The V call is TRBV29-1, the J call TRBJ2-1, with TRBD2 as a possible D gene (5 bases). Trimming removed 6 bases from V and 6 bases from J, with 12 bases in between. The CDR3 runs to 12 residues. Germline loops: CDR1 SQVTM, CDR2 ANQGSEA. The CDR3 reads CSVEGLGNEQFF. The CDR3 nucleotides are TGCAGCGTCGAGGGTTTGGGCAATGAGCAGTTCTTC.

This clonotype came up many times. CDR3 DNA sequence: TGCAGTGCTAGTCCCCTAGCGGGCTCCTACAATGAGCAGTTCTTC. Its protein product is CSASPLAGSYNEQFF. The rearrangement links TRBV20-1 to TRBJ2-1; 8 nucleotides agree with TRBD2. This CDR3 is 15 amino acids long. Trimming at V came to 3 bases and at J to 0 bases, leaving 4 bases not matched to a gene. In germline, CDR1 is DFQATT, CDR2 SNEGSKA (reference sequence).

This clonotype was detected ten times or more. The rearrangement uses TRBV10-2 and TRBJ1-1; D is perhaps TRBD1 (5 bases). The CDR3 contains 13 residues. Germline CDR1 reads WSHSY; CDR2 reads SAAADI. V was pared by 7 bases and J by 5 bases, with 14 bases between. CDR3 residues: CASNFGGWTEAFF. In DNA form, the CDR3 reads TGCGCCAGCAATTTCGGGGGTTGGACTGAAGCTTTCTTT.

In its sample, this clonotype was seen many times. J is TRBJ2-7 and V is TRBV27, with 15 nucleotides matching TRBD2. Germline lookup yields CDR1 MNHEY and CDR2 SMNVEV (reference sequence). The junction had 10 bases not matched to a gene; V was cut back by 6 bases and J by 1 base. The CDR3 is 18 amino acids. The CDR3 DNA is TGTGCCAGCAGAACTCCGGGACTAGCGGGGGGAGGGTCCTACGAGCAGTACTTC. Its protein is CASRTPGLAGGGSYEQYF.